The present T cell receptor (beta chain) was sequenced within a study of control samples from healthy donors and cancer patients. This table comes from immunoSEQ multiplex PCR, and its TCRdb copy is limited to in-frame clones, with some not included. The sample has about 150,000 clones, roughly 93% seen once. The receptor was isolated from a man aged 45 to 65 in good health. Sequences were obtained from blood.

CDR3 region: CASNSPLRGGTDTQYF. CDR3 bases: TGTGCCAGTAACAGCCCCCTCCGGGGCGGCACAGATACGCAGTATTTT. The V gene is TRBV28, the J gene TRBJ2-3; D is possibly TRBD1 or TRBD2 (5 bases each). CDR1 and CDR2 from the germline V gene are MDHEN and SYDVKM. The V end was cut by 9 bases, the J end by 1 base, with 20 bases between. The CDR3 covers 16 residues.